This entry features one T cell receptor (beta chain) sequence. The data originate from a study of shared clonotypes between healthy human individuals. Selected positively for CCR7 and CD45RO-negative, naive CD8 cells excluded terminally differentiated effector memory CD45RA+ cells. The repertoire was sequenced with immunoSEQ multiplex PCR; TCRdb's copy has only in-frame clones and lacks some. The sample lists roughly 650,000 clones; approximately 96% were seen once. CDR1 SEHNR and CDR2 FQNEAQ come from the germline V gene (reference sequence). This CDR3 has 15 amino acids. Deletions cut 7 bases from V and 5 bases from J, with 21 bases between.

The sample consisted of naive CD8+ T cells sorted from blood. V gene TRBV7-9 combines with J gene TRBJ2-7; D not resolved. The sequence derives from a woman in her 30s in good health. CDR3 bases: TGTGCCAGCACCACACGTGTGGGGTTATACCACGAGCAGTACTTC. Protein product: CASTTRVGLYHEQYF.